This TCR beta chain was captured by sequencing in a study of radiotherapy plus CTLA-4 blockade in lung cancer. Generated by immunoSEQ multiplex PCR, the TCRdb table keeps only in-frame clones and is missing some. Of some 70,000 clones listed, about 80% are singletons. This clone was counted a few times. From germline, CDR1 is MNHNS and CDR2 SASEGT. V dropped 4 bases and J dropped 11 bases, with 8 bases sitting between them. CDR3 size: 11 residues. The source of this sequence is a human donor with non-small cell lung cancer who had a complete response to radiotherapy plus ipilimumab. The chain combines TRBV6-1 with TRBJ1-4; D possibly corresponds to TRBD1 (6 bases). The starting material was peripheral blood, obtained from a patient treated with radiotherapy plus ipilimumab. The CDR3 spells CASSVGQKLFF. DNA of the CDR3: TGTGCCAGCAGTGTTGGACAGAAACTGTTTTTT.